Listed below are T cell receptor beta chains from one sample, sequenced in a study of blood T cell repertoires in COVID-19. Produced via immunoSEQ multiplex PCR; TCRdb's table is partial and in-frame only. The data show roughly 50,000 clones, around 81% seen once. The specimen was peripheral blood. These receptors were taken from an older woman with acute or convalescent COVID-19. CDR3s include the opening cysteine and the closing phenylalanine or tryptophan. The D gene is left open where the match is weak. Clone size appears in some rows only: once, few, many, or a class for an expanded clone.

d_gene: TRBD1; j_gene: TRBJ1-1; abundance: .; v_gene: TRBV19; CDR3nt: TGTGCCAGTAGTACTCCGACAGGGAGAATGAACACTGAAGCTTTCTTT; CDR3aa: CASSTPTGRMNTEAFF
d_gene: .; j_gene: TRBJ1-1; abundance: .; v_gene: TRBV7-9; CDR3nt: TGTGCCAGCAGCCCTGAGAAACAGGGATCCCTGAACACTGAAGCTTTCTTT; CDR3aa: CASSPEKQGSLNTEAFF
d_gene: .; j_gene: TRBJ1-2; abundance: .; v_gene: TRBV7-3; CDR3nt: TGTGCCAGCAGCTTAAGTTCCGACGGGGGTGGTGGCTACACCTTC; CDR3aa: CASSLSSDGGGGYTF
d_gene: .; j_gene: TRBJ1-1; abundance: few; v_gene: TRBV10-3; CDR3nt: TGTGCCATCAGCTCACAAAGTTTAAACACTGAAGCTTTCTTT; CDR3aa: CAISSQSLNTEAFF
d_gene: TRBD2; j_gene: TRBJ2-3; abundance: .; v_gene: TRBV5-5; CDR3nt: TGTGCCAGCAGCCGGGGACTAGCGGGCGCAGATACGCAGTATTTT; CDR3aa: CASSRGLAGADTQYF
d_gene: TRBD2; j_gene: TRBJ2-2; abundance: .; v_gene: TRBV5-1; CDR3nt: TGCGCCAGCAGCTCGTTAGCGGGGGTCGGGGAGCTGTTTTTT; CDR3aa: CASSSLAGVGELFF
d_gene: .; j_gene: TRBJ2-2; abundance: few; v_gene: TRBV6-2/TRBV6-3; CDR3nt: TGTGCCAGCAGTTATTTTAAACTAGCTGCGAACACCGGGGAGCTGTTTTTT; CDR3aa: CASSYFKLAANTGELFF
d_gene: TRBD1; j_gene: TRBJ2-7; abundance: once; v_gene: TRBV25-1; CDR3nt: TGTGCCAGCGCCGGACGCAGGGACAGTGAGCAGTACTTC; CDR3aa: CASAGRRDSEQYF
d_gene: TRBD1; j_gene: TRBJ1-1; abundance: few; v_gene: TRBV28; CDR3nt: TGTGCCACCCAACAGGGGGGGACGAACACTGAAGCTTTCTTT; CDR3aa: CATQQGGTNTEAFF
d_gene: .; j_gene: TRBJ2-7; abundance: .; v_gene: TRBV27; CDR3nt: TGTGCCAGCAGTTTCGCCCCGAGGGACGAGCAGTACTTC; CDR3aa: CASSFAPRDEQYF
d_gene: TRBD1; j_gene: TRBJ1-2; abundance: .; v_gene: TRBV29-1; CDR3nt: TGCAGCGTTGGGACAGGGGGCAACTATGGCTACACCTTC; CDR3aa: CSVGTGGNYGYTF
d_gene: .; j_gene: TRBJ2-1; abundance: .; v_gene: TRBV5-1; CDR3nt: TGCGCCAGCAGCTTGGCCCCAGGCCAAGAGCAGTTCTTC; CDR3aa: CASSLAPGQEQFF
d_gene: TRBD1; j_gene: TRBJ1-4; abundance: few; v_gene: TRBV12-3/TRBV12-4; CDR3nt: TGTGCCAGCACCGGACAGGGTCGTGAAAAACTGTTTTTT; CDR3aa: CASTGQGREKLFF
d_gene: TRBD2; j_gene: TRBJ2-1; abundance: .; v_gene: TRBV7-6; CDR3nt: TGTGCCAGCAGCTTCCACAGCTCTCGCGGGAGCTACAATGAGCAGTTCTTC; CDR3aa: CASSFHSSRGSYNEQFF
d_gene: TRBD1; j_gene: TRBJ1-1; abundance: .; v_gene: TRBV9; CDR3nt: TGTGCCAGCAGCGTTGGACAGGGGGCCGGGGTCACTGAAGCTTTCTTT; CDR3aa: CASSVGQGAGVTEAFF
d_gene: .; j_gene: TRBJ1-1; abundance: .; v_gene: TRBV7-3; CDR3nt: TGTGCCAGCAGCCAGACAATGAACACTGAAGCTTTCTTT; CDR3aa: CASSQTMNTEAFF
d_gene: .; j_gene: TRBJ2-5; abundance: .; v_gene: TRBV4-1; CDR3nt: TGCGCCAGCAGCCAAGAGCGGGGGCCGACTAAAGAGACCCAGTACTTC; CDR3aa: CASSQERGPTKETQYF
d_gene: .; j_gene: TRBJ2-7; abundance: .; v_gene: TRBV27; CDR3nt: TGTGCCAGCAGTTTAGGCAGAACCTACGAGCAGTACTTC; CDR3aa: CASSLGRTYEQYF
d_gene: TRBD1; j_gene: TRBJ2-7; abundance: .; v_gene: TRBV5-1; CDR3nt: TGCGCCAGCACAGGACAGGCAGGCTCCTACGAGCAGTACTTC; CDR3aa: CASTGQAGSYEQYF
d_gene: TRBD1; j_gene: TRBJ2-7; abundance: .; v_gene: TRBV27; CDR3nt: TGTGCCAGCAGTTTAGGGACAGATTACGAGCAGTACTTC; CDR3aa: CASSLGTDYEQYF
d_gene: TRBD1; j_gene: TRBJ2-1; abundance: .; v_gene: TRBV7-3; CDR3nt: TGTGCCAGCAGCTCAACCGGGACAGGGGCCTATGAGCAGTTCTTC; CDR3aa: CASSSTGTGAYEQFF
d_gene: .; j_gene: TRBJ2-1; abundance: .; v_gene: TRBV5-1; CDR3nt: TGCGCCAGCAGCTTCAGTAGCCCCGGTGATAATGAGCAGTTCTTC; CDR3aa: CASSFSSPGDNEQFF
d_gene: TRBD1; j_gene: TRBJ2-2; abundance: .; v_gene: TRBV29-1; CDR3nt: TGCAGCGTTGATCGGGGACAGGGTGGGGCCGGGGAGCTGTTTTTT; CDR3aa: CSVDRGQGGAGELFF
d_gene: TRBD1; j_gene: TRBJ1-2; abundance: .; v_gene: TRBV28; CDR3nt: TGTGCCAGCAGGACGCTGACAGGGGGCGGCTACACCTTC; CDR3aa: CASRTLTGGGYTF
d_gene: .; j_gene: TRBJ2-1; abundance: .; v_gene: TRBV2; CDR3nt: TGTGCCAGCAGTGAACCCCTAGCAACCTACAATGAGCAGTTCTTC; CDR3aa: CASSEPLATYNEQFF
d_gene: TRBD1; j_gene: TRBJ1-2; abundance: .; v_gene: TRBV6-5; CDR3nt: TGTGCCAGCAGTACAGGGGTGCTGGGCTACACCTTC; CDR3aa: CASSTGVLGYTF
d_gene: TRBD1; j_gene: TRBJ1-2; abundance: .; v_gene: TRBV6-2/TRBV6-3; CDR3nt: TGTGCCAGCAGCCTAGGGACAGCCAATGGCTACACCTTC; CDR3aa: CASSLGTANGYTF
d_gene: .; j_gene: TRBJ2-7; abundance: .; v_gene: TRBV6-5; CDR3nt: TGTGCCAGCAGAGGGGACATACTCCCCTACGAGCAGTACTTC; CDR3aa: CASRGDILPYEQYF
d_gene: TRBD2; j_gene: TRBJ2-5; abundance: few; v_gene: TRBV9; CDR3nt: TGTGCCAGCAGCGTAGGGAATTCGGGGACTAGCGGGGGGGCGCTGGAGACCCAGTACTTC; CDR3aa: CASSVGNSGTSGGALETQYF
d_gene: .; j_gene: TRBJ2-7; abundance: .; v_gene: TRBV6-1; CDR3nt: TGTGCCAGCAGTGAAGCCAACTCGGGAAGGATAGAGCAGTACTTC; CDR3aa: CASSEANSGRIEQYF
d_gene: .; j_gene: TRBJ2-7; abundance: .; v_gene: TRBV27; CDR3nt: TGTGCCAGCAGTTTGAGTTCAGGGAACGAGCAGTACTTC; CDR3aa: CASSLSSGNEQYF
d_gene: .; j_gene: TRBJ1-1; abundance: .; v_gene: TRBV6-5; CDR3nt: TGTGCCAGCAGTTACTCGAGGGGAGGGGGCACTGAAGCTTTCTTT; CDR3aa: CASSYSRGGGTEAFF
d_gene: TRBD1; j_gene: TRBJ1-2; abundance: .; v_gene: TRBV5-4; CDR3nt: TGTGCCAGCAGCTTGGGTGGGGCCGGGACAGAGTACAGCTACACCTTC; CDR3aa: CASSLGGAGTEYSYTF
d_gene: .; j_gene: TRBJ2-3; abundance: .; v_gene: TRBV14; CDR3nt: TGTGCCAGCAGCCAAAATTTCGGGGGAGGCACGCAGTATTTT; CDR3aa: CASSQNFGGGTQYF
d_gene: .; j_gene: TRBJ1-2; abundance: .; v_gene: TRBV30; CDR3nt: TGTGCCTGGGCCCCCTTGACAGGCTCCTATGGCTACACCTTC; CDR3aa: CAWAPLTGSYGYTF
d_gene: .; j_gene: TRBJ1-2; abundance: once; v_gene: TRBV6-5; CDR3nt: TGTGCCACCCGGGGTGTTGCGGGCTATGGCTACACCTTC; CDR3aa: CATRGVAGYGYTF
d_gene: TRBD1; j_gene: TRBJ1-2; abundance: .; v_gene: TRBV2; CDR3nt: TGTGCCAGCAGATACCGGGACAGCAATGGCTACACCTTC; CDR3aa: CASRYRDSNGYTF
d_gene: .; j_gene: TRBJ1-1; abundance: once; v_gene: TRBV19; CDR3nt: TGTGCCAGTATCCTAGGGAGCACTGAAGCTTTCTTT; CDR3aa: CASILGSTEAFF
d_gene: .; j_gene: TRBJ1-1; abundance: .; v_gene: TRBV5-1; CDR3nt: TGCGCCAGCAGCTTGGTGGCCAAAACTGAAGCTTTCTTT; CDR3aa: CASSLVAKTEAFF
d_gene: .; j_gene: TRBJ2-2; abundance: .; v_gene: TRBV6-1; CDR3nt: TGTGCCAGCAGTGAACAGGCAGCCGCGAACACCGGGGAGCTGTTTTTT; CDR3aa: CASSEQAAANTGELFF
d_gene: .; j_gene: TRBJ1-1; abundance: .; v_gene: TRBV6-5; CDR3nt: TGTGCCAGCAGTTACGCCAGGGCGTGGGTGAACACTGAAGCTTTCTTT; CDR3aa: CASSYARAWVNTEAFF
d_gene: TRBD2; j_gene: TRBJ2-2; abundance: .; v_gene: TRBV10-2; CDR3nt: TGCGCCAGCATAAACCTAGCGGGAGTCGGGACCGGGGAGCTGTTTTTT; CDR3aa: CASINLAGVGTGELFF
d_gene: TRBD2; j_gene: TRBJ2-7; abundance: .; v_gene: TRBV19; CDR3nt: TGTGCCAGTAGGGCTAGCGGGGGCCACTCCTACGAGCAGTACTTC; CDR3aa: CASRASGGHSYEQYF
d_gene: TRBD1; j_gene: TRBJ2-7; abundance: .; v_gene: TRBV6-5; CDR3nt: TGTGCCAGCAGGAAAGGGACAGGGACCTACGAGCAGTACTTC; CDR3aa: CASRKGTGTYEQYF
d_gene: TRBD1; j_gene: TRBJ1-1; abundance: .; v_gene: TRBV30; CDR3nt: TGTGCCTGGACGGGACAGGGTTTATCCAACACTGAAGCTTTCTTT; CDR3aa: CAWTGQGLSNTEAFF
d_gene: .; j_gene: TRBJ1-2; abundance: .; v_gene: TRBV7-9; CDR3nt: TGTGCCAGCAGCTTAGGGGCACCAATCTATGGCTACACCTTC; CDR3aa: CASSLGAPIYGYTF
d_gene: TRBD2; j_gene: TRBJ2-7; abundance: .; v_gene: TRBV29-1; CDR3nt: TGCAGCGTTGGCACGGGAGGGCGACGCGAGCAGTACTTC; CDR3aa: CSVGTGGRREQYF
d_gene: TRBD1; j_gene: TRBJ1-2; abundance: .; v_gene: TRBV6-1; CDR3nt: TGTGCCAGCAGTGATACTTACAGGGGCGGGGGCTACACCTTC; CDR3aa: CASSDTYRGGGYTF
d_gene: TRBD2; j_gene: TRBJ2-5; abundance: .; v_gene: TRBV27; CDR3nt: TGTGCCAGCAGTTACGGACTAGGAGGAGAGACCCAGTACTTC; CDR3aa: CASSYGLGGETQYF
d_gene: TRBD1; j_gene: TRBJ2-7; abundance: .; v_gene: TRBV27; CDR3nt: TGTGCCAGCAGTTTAGGACAGGGCTCCTACGAGCAGTACTTC; CDR3aa: CASSLGQGSYEQYF
d_gene: .; j_gene: TRBJ1-4; abundance: few; v_gene: TRBV19; CDR3nt: TGTGCCAGTAGTCTGGCGGGCGAAAAACTGTTTTTT; CDR3aa: CASSLAGEKLFF
d_gene: TRBD1; j_gene: TRBJ2-1; abundance: .; v_gene: TRBV19; CDR3nt: TGTGCCAGTAGCACCCTTGCCGGGACAGGCCATGAGCAGTTCTTC; CDR3aa: CASSTLAGTGHEQFF
d_gene: .; j_gene: TRBJ2-1; abundance: .; v_gene: TRBV12-3/TRBV12-4; CDR3nt: TGTGCCAGCAGTCCCGCCGAAAGGAGTGAGCAGTTCTTC; CDR3aa: CASSPAERSEQFF
d_gene: .; j_gene: TRBJ1-6; abundance: once; v_gene: TRBV2; CDR3nt: TGTGCCAGCAGAGGGACACTCGACGATTTTAGTATTAATTCACCCCTCCACTTT; CDR3aa: CASRGTLDDFSINSPLHF